This T cell receptor (beta chain) comes out of a study of blood T cell repertoires in COVID-19. In the original processing: Reference gene primer amplification in the assay estimated nucleated cell counts. Using immunoSEQ multiplex PCR, the repertoire was profiled, and TCRdb retains in-frame clones only, with some absent. The V and J calls and clone size come from that table; D and trimming were worked out from the DNA. There are roughly 120,000 clones in the sample; about 86% occur only once, and 0.88% lies in the top ten. Germline V gives CDR1 KGHDR, CDR2 SFDVKD. V gave up 2 bases and J gave up 0 bases, with 4 bases separating them. The CDR3 sequence is 14 residues long.

This receptor was identified in a woman aged 45 to 65 with active or convalescent COVID-19. Sequencing used peripheral blood. The V gene is TRBV24-1, the J gene TRBJ1-3, with D hard to call. The chain's CDR3 is CATSDSISGNTIYF. Here the CDR3 DNA reads TGTGCCACCAGTGATTCTATCTCTGGAAACACCATATATTTT.